A single sample is the source of the 22 T cell receptor beta chains below, sequenced in a study of blood T cells in healthy people across ages. Through a sample-barcoded 5' primer and a J-beta primer mix, a second PCR was run for roughly 7 to 11 cycles. MiXCR, run by TCRdb on the 5' RACE reads, gives a single entry per CDR3 protein. This table holds fewer than 1,200,000 distinct CDR3 sequences, approximately 25% found once. These data were also reused for a study on T cells of mothers and their children.

Material: blood. The origin of the receptors is a girl aged 2-10 years in good health.

In its sample, this clonotype was seen a few times. The J gene is TRBJ2-3, the V gene TRBV28; unclear D gene. The CDR3 totals 14 residues. Trimming stripped 7 bases from V and 2 bases from J, with 13 bases between. In germline, CDR1 is MDHEN, CDR2 SYDVKM. The chain's CDR3 is CASISPPDTDTQYF. The CDR3 DNA is TGTGCCAGCATCTCTCCGCCGGACACAGATACGCAGTATTTT.

There are a few counts of this clonotype. The chain joins TRBV6-6 to TRBJ2-1, with D possibly being TRBD1 or TRBD2 (5 bases each). The CDR3 consists of 16 residues. Germline V gives CDR1 MNHNY, CDR2 SVGAGI (reference sequence). V was trimmed by 1 base and J by 9 bases, leaving 19 bases between them. The CDR3: CASSYLGEFSLGEQFF. The DNA for the CDR3 is TGTGCCAGCAGTTACTTGGGGGAGTTTAGCCTAGGTGAGCAGTTCTTC.

The table lists this clonotype with a few counts. The rearrangement links TRBV4-2 to TRBJ1-4, with D maybe TRBD1 (5 bases). Germline V lookup: CDR1 LGHNA, CDR2 YNFKEQ. The CDR3 consists of 14 residues. The V end lost 3 bases, the J end lost 3 bases, and 8 bases lay between the germline ends. The CDR3 bases are TGTGCCAGCAGCCACGGGGACCCTAATGAAAAACTGTTTTTT. Translation gives CASSHGDPNEKLFF.

This clonotype was seen a few times. The J gene is TRBJ2-1, the V gene TRBV5-5, with TRBD2 identical over 9 bases. The DNA end lines up better with TRBJ2-5; the J call may be wrong. This CDR3 is built from 14 residues. Looked up from germline, CDR1 is SGHKS and CDR2 is YYEKEE (reference sequence). In DNA form, the CDR3 reads TGTGCCAGCAGCCGCGGTACTAGCGGGGAGACCCAGTACTTC. This translates into CASSRGTSGETQYF.

V gene TRBV7-3 combines with J gene TRBJ2-1, with TRBD2 as a possible D gene (6 bases). V was clipped by 1 base and J by 4 bases, with 14 bases between them. Germline loops: CDR1 SGHTA, CDR2 FQGTGA. This CDR3 has 16 amino acids. The CDR3 coding sequence is TGTGCCAGCAGCTTAATGGAGGAGGGTCCTTACAATGAGCAGTTCTTC. This codes for CASSLMEEGPYNEQFF.

This clonotype was counted a few times. The J gene is TRBJ2-2, the V gene TRBV4-3; D unresolved. Deletions cut 2 bases from V and 5 bases from J, with 6 bases between. The germline gives CDR1 LGHNA, CDR2 YSLEER. CDR3 size: 13 residues. As DNA, the CDR3 is TGCGCCAGCAGCCAATCGATTACCGGGGAGCTGTTTTTT. Protein sequence: CASSQSITGELFF.

This clonotype was recorded a few times. Germline and junction disagree at one end, which may indicate a read error. The chain joins TRBV7-7 to TRBJ2-5, with D perhaps matching TRBD2 (6 bases). Germline assignment: CDR1 SSHAT and CDR2 FNYEAQ (reference sequence). This CDR3 is built from 13 residues. Written as DNA, the CDR3 is TGTGCTAGCAGGAGTGGAGGGGAGGAGACCCAGTACTTC. Translation: CASRSGGEETQYF.

The chain couples TRBV12-3 or TRBV12-4 to TRBJ2-3, with unresolved D. The CDR3 is 16 amino acids. With 2 bases removed from V and 4 bases from J, the gap between germline ends came to 16 bases. This CDR3 reads CASSLRAGVQSDTQYF. The CDR3 DNA reads TGTGCCAGCAGTTTAAGGGCAGGAGTTCAGTCAGATACGCAGTATTTT.

In its sample, this clonotype was seen a few times. This chain links TRBV20-1 with TRBJ1-1; D perhaps matches TRBD1 (5 bases). V was shortened by 6 bases and J by 7 bases, with 15 bases between the two germline ends. The CDR3 loop spans 12 amino acids. From germline, CDR1 is DFQATT and CDR2 SNEGSKA (reference sequence). CDR3: CSACPQGGEAFF. CDR3 bases: TGCAGTGCCTGCCCCCAGGGAGGTGAAGCTTTCTTT.

This clonotype has a handful of counts. V is TRBV4-2 and J is TRBJ2-7; 7 bases fit TRBD2. Germline CDR1 reads LGHNA; CDR2 reads YNFKEQ. The CDR3 contains 14 residues. Germline trimming cut 1 base from V and 5 bases from J; bases unmatched to any gene: 5. The CDR3 region is CASSQVASGDEQYF. CDR3 in DNA: TGTGCCAGCAGCCAAGTGGCTAGCGGCGACGAGCAGTACTTC.

The chain employs TRBV6-4 and TRBJ2-3; 7 bases are a match to TRBD2. The CDR3 has 19 residues. Germline V gene data show CDR1 as MRHNA and CDR2 as SNTAGT. The trim removed 0 bases at V and 0 bases at J, leaving 12 bases unmatched. CDR3 residues: CASSDSILRGRPSTDTQYF. Here the CDR3 DNA reads TGTGCCAGCAGTGACTCGATTTTGCGGGGGAGGCCTAGCACAGATACGCAGTATTTT.

V gene TRBV4-3 combines with J gene TRBJ1-2; maybe TRBD1 (6 bases). The CDR3 has 15 residues. Germline CDR1 is LGHNA and CDR2 is YSLEER. Trimming cost V 0 bases and J 2 bases, with 10 bases left between them. The CDR3 protein is CASSQDPRGNYGYTF. The CDR3 DNA is TGCGCCAGCAGCCAAGATCCCAGGGGAAACTATGGCTACACCTTC.

This clonotype was seen more than once but under ten times. The genes are TRBV12-3 or TRBV12-4 and TRBJ2-5, with TRBD2 matching over 8 bases. V lost 8 bases to trimming and J lost 4 bases; unmatched junction nucleotides: 12. This CDR3 has 15 residues. CDR3 DNA: TGTGCCAGCTGCTGGGGAGCGGGGGCTTTAGAGACCCAGTACTTC. Translation: CASCWGAGALETQYF.

This clonotype was seen once. This chain uses TRBV20-1 with TRBJ2-2, with TRBD1 matching 9 bases. The germline V gene has CDR1 DFQATT and CDR2 SNEGSKA (reference sequence). Unmatched junction bases numbered 5, after V lost 5 bases and J lost 4 bases. The CDR3 has 14 residues. The CDR3: CSAGGQGATGELFF. The CDR3 DNA reads TGCAGTGCTGGGGGACAGGGTGCCACCGGGGAGCTGTTTTTT.

V is TRBV10-3 and J is TRBJ1-2, with no clear D. The CDR3 consists of 12 residues. Germline values: CDR1 ENHRY, CDR2 SYGVKD. Trimming stripped 4 bases from V and 9 bases from J, with 12 bases between. CDR3 sequence: CAISGASPSYTF. CDR3 sequence (DNA): TGTGCCATCAGTGGCGCGAGTCCAAGCTACACCTTC.

The chain combines TRBV5-1 with TRBJ2-7; 11 bases line up with TRBD2. Germline CDR1 and CDR2: SGHRS and YFSETQ. Losses at the gene ends were 2 bases for V and 5 bases for J; bases not matched to a gene: 9. This CDR3 has 16 amino acids. The chain's CDR3 is CASSLIAGGPLDEQYF. CDR3 bases: TGCGCCAGCAGCTTAATAGCGGGAGGGCCATTGGACGAGCAGTACTTC.

This clonotype has a handful of counts. This chain connects TRBV24-1 to TRBJ2-6; 7 bases map to TRBD2. V trimming: 5 bases; J trimming: 0 bases; junction bases outside the gene matches: 3. The CDR3 sequence is 16 residues long. Looked up from germline, CDR1 is KGHDR and CDR2 is SFDVKD. CDR3 protein: CATSAGGVSGANVLTF. CDR3 DNA: TGTGCCACCAGTGCGGGAGGAGTCTCTGGGGCCAACGTCCTGACTTTC.

This sequence joins TRBV11-3 and TRBJ1-1; D is perhaps TRBD1 (6 bases). The germline V and J ends were trimmed by 3 bases and 6 bases, with 17 bases remaining between them. Germline values: CDR1 SGHNT, CDR2 YENEEA. The CDR3 has 15 residues. Written as DNA, the CDR3 is TGTGCCAGCAGCTTCTCTATCAGGGGACGCGCTGAAGCTTTCTTT. Translating gives CASSFSIRGRAEAFF.

This chain's CDR3 is CASSQAGLEKRDNEQFF. The DNA for the CDR3 is TGCGCCAGCAGCCAAGCTGGATTGGAGAAGCGGGACAATGAGCAGTTCTTC. The rearrangement uses TRBV4-3 and TRBJ2-1, with D perhaps TRBD2 (6 bases). V was trimmed by 1 base and J by 5 bases, leaving 18 bases between them. This CDR3 contains 17 residues. Germline CDR1 and CDR2: LGHNA and YSLEER.

This chain uses TRBV4-3 with TRBJ1-1; D is undetermined. Germline loops: CDR1 LGHNA, CDR2 YSLEER. This CDR3 contains 15 residues. V was clipped by 0 bases and J by 4 bases, with 12 bases between them. CDR3 sequence (DNA): TGCGCCAGCAGCCAAGAGGTGGTGGGGAGCACTGAAGCTTTCTTT. Protein: CASSQEVVGSTEAFF.

This clonotype turned up a few times. This sequence joins TRBV6-1 and TRBJ1-1; D remains unclear. The CDR3 contains 13 residues. Germline CDR1 and CDR2: MNHNS and SASEGT. V was cut by 0 bases and J by 3 bases, with 5 bases left in between. For the CDR3, the DNA is TGTGCCAGCAGTGAAGCGACCTACACTGAAGCTTTCTTT. Translated, it gives CASSEATYTEAFF.

This clonotype has just a few counts. V is TRBV4-1 and J is TRBJ1-2; D not certain. Trimming left V 4 bases short and J 8 bases short, with 20 bases between. Germline loops: CDR1 MGHRA, CDR2 YSYEKL. CDR3 length equals 15 residues. CDR3 region: CASSLRVFKPDGYTF. The CDR3 nucleotides read TGCGCCAGCAGCCTCCGGGTCTTCAAACCCGACGGCTACACCTTC.